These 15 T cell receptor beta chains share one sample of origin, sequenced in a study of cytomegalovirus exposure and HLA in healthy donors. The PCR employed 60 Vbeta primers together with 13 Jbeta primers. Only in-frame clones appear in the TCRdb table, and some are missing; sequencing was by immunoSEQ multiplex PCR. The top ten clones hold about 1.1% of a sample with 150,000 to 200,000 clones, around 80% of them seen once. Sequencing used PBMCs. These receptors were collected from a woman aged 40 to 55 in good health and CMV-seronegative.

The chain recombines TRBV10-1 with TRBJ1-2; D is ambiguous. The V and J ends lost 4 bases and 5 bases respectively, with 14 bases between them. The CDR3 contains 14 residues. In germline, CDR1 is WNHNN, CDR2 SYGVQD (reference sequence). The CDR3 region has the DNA TGCGCCAGCAGTGTAGCTGGAGGGAGATATGGCTACACCTTC. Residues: CASSVAGGRYGYTF.

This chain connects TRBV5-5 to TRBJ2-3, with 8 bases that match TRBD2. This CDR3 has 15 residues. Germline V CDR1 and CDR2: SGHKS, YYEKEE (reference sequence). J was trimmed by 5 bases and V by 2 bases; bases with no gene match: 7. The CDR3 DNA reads TGTGCCAGCAGCTTTCACGGGGGGGTGGGAGATACGCAGTATTTT. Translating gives CASSFHGGVGDTQYF.

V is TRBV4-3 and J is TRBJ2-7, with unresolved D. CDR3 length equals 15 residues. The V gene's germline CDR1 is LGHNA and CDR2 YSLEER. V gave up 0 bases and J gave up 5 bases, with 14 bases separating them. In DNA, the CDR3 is TGCGCCAGCAGCCAAGAAACCAGGCTGGGCCACGAGCAGTACTTC. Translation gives CASSQETRLGHEQYF.

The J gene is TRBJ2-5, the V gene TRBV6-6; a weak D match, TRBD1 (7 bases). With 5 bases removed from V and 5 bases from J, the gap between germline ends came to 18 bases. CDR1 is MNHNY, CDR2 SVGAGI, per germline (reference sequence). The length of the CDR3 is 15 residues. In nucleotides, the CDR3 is TGTGCCAGCAGTATCCAGTCAGGAGGGGGCGAGACCCAGTACTTC. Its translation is CASSIQSGGGETQYF.

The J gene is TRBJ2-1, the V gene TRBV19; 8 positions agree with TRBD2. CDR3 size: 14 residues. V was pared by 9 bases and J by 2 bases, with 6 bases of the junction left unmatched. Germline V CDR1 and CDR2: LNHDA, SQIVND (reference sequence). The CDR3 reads CASSGTSPYNEQFF. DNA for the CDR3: TGTGCCAGCTCCGGGACTAGTCCCTACAATGAGCAGTTCTTC.

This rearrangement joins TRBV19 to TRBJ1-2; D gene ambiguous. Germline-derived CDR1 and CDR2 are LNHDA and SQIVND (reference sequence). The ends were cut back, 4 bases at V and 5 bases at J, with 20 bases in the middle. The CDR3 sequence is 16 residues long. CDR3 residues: CASSNRNLGREYGYTF. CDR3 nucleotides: TGTGCCAGTAGTAATCGCAACCTCGGGAGGGAGTATGGCTACACCTTC.

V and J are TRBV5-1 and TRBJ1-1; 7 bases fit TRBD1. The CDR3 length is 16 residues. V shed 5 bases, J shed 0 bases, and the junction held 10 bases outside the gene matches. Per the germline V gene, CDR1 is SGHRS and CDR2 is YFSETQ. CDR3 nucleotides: TGCGCCAGCAGTAGCTTAGGACAGGCTATGAACACTGAAGCTTTCTTT. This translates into CASSSLGQAMNTEAFF.

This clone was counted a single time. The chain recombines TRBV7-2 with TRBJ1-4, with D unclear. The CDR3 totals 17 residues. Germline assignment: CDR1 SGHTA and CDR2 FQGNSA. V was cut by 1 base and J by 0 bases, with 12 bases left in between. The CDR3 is CASSLERERATNEKLFF. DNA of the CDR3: TGTGCCAGCAGCTTAGAGAGGGAGAGGGCAACTAATGAAAAACTGTTTTTT.

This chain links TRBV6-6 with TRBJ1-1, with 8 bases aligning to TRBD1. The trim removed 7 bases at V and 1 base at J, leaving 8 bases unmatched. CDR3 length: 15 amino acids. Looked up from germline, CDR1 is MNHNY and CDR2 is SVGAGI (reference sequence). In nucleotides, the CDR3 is TGTGCCAGCACCAACTCAGGGGGCGCGAACACTGAAGCTTTCTTT. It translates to CASTNSGGANTEAFF.

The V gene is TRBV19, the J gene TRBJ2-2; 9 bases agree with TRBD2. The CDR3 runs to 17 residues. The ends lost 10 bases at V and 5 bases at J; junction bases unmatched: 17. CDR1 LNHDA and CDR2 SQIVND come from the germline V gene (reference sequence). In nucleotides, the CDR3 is TGTGCCACCTCACTTGGGGGGGCGGGAGGGCGAACCGGGGAGCTGTTTTTT. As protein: CATSLGGAGGRTGELFF.

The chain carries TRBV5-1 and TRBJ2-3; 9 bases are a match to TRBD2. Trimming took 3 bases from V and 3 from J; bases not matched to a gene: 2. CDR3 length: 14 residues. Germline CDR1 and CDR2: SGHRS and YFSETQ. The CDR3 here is CASSSTSGTDTQYF. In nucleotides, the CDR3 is TGCGCCAGCAGCTCGACTAGCGGTACAGATACGCAGTATTTT. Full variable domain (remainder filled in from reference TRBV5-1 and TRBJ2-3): KAGVTQTPRYLIKTRGQQVTLSCSPISGHRSVSWYQQTPGQGLQFLFEYFSETQRNKGNFPGRFSGRQFSNSRSEMNVSTLELGDSALYLCASSSTSGTDTQYFGPGTRLTVL.

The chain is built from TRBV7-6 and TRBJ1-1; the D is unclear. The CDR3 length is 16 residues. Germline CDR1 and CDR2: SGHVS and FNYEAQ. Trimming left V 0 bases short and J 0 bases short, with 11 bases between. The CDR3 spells CASSLARVGVNTEAFF. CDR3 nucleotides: TGTGCCAGCAGCTTAGCTCGAGTTGGAGTGAACACTGAAGCTTTCTTT.

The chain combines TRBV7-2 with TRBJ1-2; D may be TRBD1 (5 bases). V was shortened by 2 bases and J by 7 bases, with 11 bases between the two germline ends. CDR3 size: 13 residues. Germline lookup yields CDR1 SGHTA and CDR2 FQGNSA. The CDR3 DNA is TGTGCCAGCAGCTTATCAGGGCCCCTTGGCTACACCTTC. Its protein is CASSLSGPLGYTF.

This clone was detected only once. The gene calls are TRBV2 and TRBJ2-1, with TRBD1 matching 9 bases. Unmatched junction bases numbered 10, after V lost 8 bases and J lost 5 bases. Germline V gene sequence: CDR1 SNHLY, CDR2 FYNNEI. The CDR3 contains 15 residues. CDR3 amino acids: CASPTGGYTHNEQFF. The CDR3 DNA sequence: TGTGCCAGCCCAACAGGGGGCTATACCCACAATGAGCAGTTCTTC.

The CDR3 DNA reads TGTGCCAGCAGGACTACAGGGGAAGGAGAGACCCAGTACTTC. Protein product: CASRTTGEGETQYF. The chain couples TRBV6-5 to TRBJ2-5; 7 bases fit TRBD1. CDR1 and CDR2 (germline): MNHEY, SVGAGI. With 6 bases clipped from V and 4 bases from J, the junction kept 8 bases outside the gene matches. The CDR3 consists of 14 residues.